The 14 T cell receptor beta chains presented below share a single source sample, sequenced in a study of graft-versus-host responses after intestinal transplantation. Their cognate antigens are unknown. Here immunoSEQ multiplex PCR was the method, and the copy in TCRdb shows in-frame clones only, minus some. This table holds approximately 97,000 clones, roughly 90% found once. The material sequenced was unstimulated CD8+ T cells sorted from spleen or lymph node cells, taken before transplant. The receptor set was obtained from a human donor who was the organ donor for an intestinal transplant.

The chain employs TRBV5-1 and TRBJ2-7, with D possibly matching TRBD2 (5 bases). Germline V gene sequence: CDR1 SGHRS, CDR2 YFSETQ. V shed 2 bases and J shed 1 base, with 10 bases lying between them. The CDR3 loop spans 14 amino acids. The CDR3, as DNA: TGCGCCAGCAGCTTAGGAGGAATATCCTACGAGCAGTACTTC. It encodes CASSLGGISYEQYF.

The chain carries TRBV19 and TRBJ1-5; D is ambiguous. With 4 bases removed from V and 6 bases from J, the gap between germline ends came to 13 bases. CDR1 is LNHDA and CDR2 is SQIVND in the germline V gene (reference sequence). The CDR3 runs to 14 residues. As DNA, the CDR3 is TGTGCCAGTAGTAACAAGCGGTCGCCTCAGCCCCAGCATTTT. It codes for CASSNKRSPQPQHF.

The rearrangement uses TRBV9 and TRBJ2-1, with a tentative D call TRBD2 (6 bases). The V end was cut by 0 bases, the J end by 8 bases, with 12 bases between. The CDR3 sequence is 14 residues long. Germline V lookup: CDR1 SGDLS, CDR2 YYNGEE. The CDR3 DNA follows: TGTGCCAGCAGCGTAGGAGACGGGAGAGATGAGCAGTTCTTC. It specifies CASSVGDGRDEQFF.

The chain uses TRBV4-1 and TRBJ2-3; 11 bases agree with TRBD2. The trim removed 0 bases at V and 2 bases at J, leaving 4 bases unmatched. Germline CDR1 is MGHRA and CDR2 is YSYEKL. The length of the CDR3 is 17 residues. The CDR3 region has the DNA TGCGCCAGCAGCCAAGAGCCGGGACTAGCGGCCACAGATACGCAGTATTTT. It specifies CASSQEPGLAATDTQYF.

The chain links TRBV28 to TRBJ2-7, with D unclear. The V and J ends lost 3 bases and 5 bases respectively, with 8 bases between them. The CDR3 length is 12 residues. Germline V gene sequence: CDR1 MDHEN, CDR2 SYDVKM. The CDR3 DNA sequence: TGTGCCAGCAGTTTCCCCAGTGACGAGCAGTACTTC. This encodes CASSFPSDEQYF. The full variable domain, with the rest looked up from reference TRBV28 and TRBJ2-7, is DVKVTQSSRYLVKRTGEKVFLECVQDMDHENMFWYRQDPGLGLRLIYFSYDVKMKEKGDIPEGYSVSREKKERFSLILESASTNQTSMYLCASSFPSDEQYFGPGTRLTVT.

This sequence joins TRBV7-9 and TRBJ1-1; TRBD1 matches 10 bases. The germline V gene encodes CDR1 SEHNR and CDR2 FQNEAQ (reference sequence). The V and J ends lost 3 bases and 6 bases, in that order; junction bases with no gene match: 7. CDR3 length: 15 residues. The CDR3 DNA follows: TGTGCCAGCAGCTTCCCGGACAGGGGGTTACCTGAAGCTTTCTTT. Its translation: CASSFPDRGLPEAFF.

The rearrangement links TRBV21-1 to TRBJ1-2; TRBD1, the table's D call, was not compared with the DNA. TRBV21-1 is classified as a pseudogene. CDR3 length equals 12 residues. CDR3 loop: CASTGGSYGYTF. CDR3 sequence (DNA): TGTGCCAGTACAGGGGGGAGCTATGGCTACACCTTC.

The gene calls are TRBV5-6 and TRBJ2-7, with D possibly being TRBD2 (5 bases). Germline CDR1 reads SGHDT; CDR2 reads YYEEEE. V was trimmed by 4 bases and J by 6 bases, leaving 29 bases between them. The CDR3 has 18 residues. CDR3 in DNA: TGTGCCAGCAGCCCAATCTTCGGGTGGGAGACGGGGATAGTCGAGCAGTACTTC. As protein: CASSPIFGWETGIVEQYF. The variable domain in full, with the rest retrieved from reference TRBV5-6 and TRBJ2-7, is DAGVTQSPTHLIKTRGQQVTLRCSPKSGHDTVSWYQQALGQGPQFIFQYYEEEERQRGNFPDRFSGHQFPNYSSELNVNALLLGDSALYLCASSPIFGWETGIVEQYFGPGTRLTVT.

The chain joins TRBV2 to TRBJ2-7; 10 bases agree with TRBD1. V gave up 6 bases and J gave up 1 base; unmatched junction bases: 3. CDR3 size: 14 residues. Germline lookup yields CDR1 SNHLY and CDR2 FYNNEI. CDR3 in amino acids: CASRGQGSSYEQYF. CDR3 in DNA: TGTGCCAGCAGGGGACAGGGGTCTTCCTACGAGCAGTACTTC.

The rearrangement joins TRBV6-5 to TRBJ2-1; 11 nucleotides agree with TRBD1. The CDR3 runs 13 residues. CDR1 is MNHEY and CDR2 is SVGAGI in the germline V gene. The ends lost 4 bases at V and 9 bases at J; junction bases unmatched: 2. For the CDR3, the DNA is TGTGCCAGCAGTTGGACAGGGGGCACTGAGCAGTTCTTC. Residues: CASSWTGGTEQFF.

V is TRBV6-5 and J is TRBJ2-7, with 7 bases that match TRBD2. The CDR3 runs 15 residues. The V and J ends lost 6 bases and 7 bases, in that order; junction bases with no gene match: 15. Germline assignment: CDR1 MNHEY and CDR2 SVGAGI. The CDR3 bases are TGTGCCAGCAGCTACGTTCGATCAAGCGGGGAGGAGCAGTACTTC. Translation: CASSYVRSSGEEQYF.

The chain has TRBV15 and TRBJ2-2; 7 bases are a match to TRBD2. Unmatched junction bases numbered 1, after V lost 0 bases and J lost 0 bases. This CDR3 spans 16 amino acids. Germline CDR1 LNHNV, CDR2 YYDKDF (reference sequence). The CDR3 sequence: CATSRDGGANTGELFF. The CDR3 region has the DNA TGTGCCACCAGCAGAGATGGGGGGGCGAACACCGGGGAGCTGTTTTTT.

This chain connects TRBV28 to TRBJ1-2; possible D gene TRBD1, 5 bases. The V end lost 6 bases, the J end lost 1 base, and 15 bases lay between the germline ends. Germline lookup yields CDR1 MDHEN and CDR2 SYDVKM. CDR3 length: 15 amino acids. CDR3 amino acids: CASSNKRQRNYGYTF. The CDR3 DNA is TGTGCCAGCAGCAACAAAAGACAGCGTAACTATGGCTACACCTTC.

The chain carries TRBV15 and TRBJ2-7, with TRBD2 as a possible D gene (6 bases). The V gene's germline CDR1 is LNHNV and CDR2 YYDKDF (reference sequence). The CDR3 covers 15 residues. V was cut by 0 bases and J by 2 bases, with 11 bases left in between. DNA of the CDR3: TGTGCCACCAGCAGAGATGGGGGACTTACCTACGAGCAGTACTTC. Translating it yields CATSRDGGLTYEQYF.